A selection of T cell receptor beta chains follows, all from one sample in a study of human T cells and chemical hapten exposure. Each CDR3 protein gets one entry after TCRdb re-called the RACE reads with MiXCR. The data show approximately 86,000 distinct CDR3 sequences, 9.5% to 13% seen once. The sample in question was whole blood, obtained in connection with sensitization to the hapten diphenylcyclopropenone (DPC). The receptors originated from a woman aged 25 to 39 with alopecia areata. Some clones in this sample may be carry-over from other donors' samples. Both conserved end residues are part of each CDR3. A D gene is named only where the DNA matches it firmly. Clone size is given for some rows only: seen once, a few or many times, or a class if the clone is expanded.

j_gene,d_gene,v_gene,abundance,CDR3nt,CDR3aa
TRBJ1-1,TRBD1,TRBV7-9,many,TGTGCCAGCAGGTCTACAGGGGGCACTGAAGCTTTCTTT,CASRSTGGTEAFF
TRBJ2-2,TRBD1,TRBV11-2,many,TGTGCCAGCACCCCGGACAGGGACGCCGGGGAGCTGTTTTTT,CASTPDRDAGELFF
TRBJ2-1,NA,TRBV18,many,TGTGCCAGCTCACCACCAGGGGGGTACAATGAGCAGTTCTTC,CASSPPGGYNEQFF
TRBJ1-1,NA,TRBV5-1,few,TGCGCCAGCAGCCCCAGTGGGCATCCATCCCCGAACACTGAAGCTTTCTTT,CASSPSGHPSPNTEAFF
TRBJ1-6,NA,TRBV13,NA,TGTGCCAGCAGCTCTATGACAGGCGAGAATTCACCCCTCCACTTT,CASSSMTGENSPLHF
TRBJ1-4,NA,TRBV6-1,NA,TGTGCCAGCCGGATACAGGGAAGTGAAAAACTGTTTTTT,CASRIQGSEKLFF
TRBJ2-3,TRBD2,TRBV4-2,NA,TGTGCCAGCAGCCAAGAACATAGCGGGGGGGCAGATACGCAGTATTTT,CASSQEHSGGADTQYF
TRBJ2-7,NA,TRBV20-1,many,TGCAGTGCTAGATTTGACACGACCTACGAGCAGTACTTC,CSARFDTTYEQYF
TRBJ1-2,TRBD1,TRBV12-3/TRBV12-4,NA,TGTGCCAGCAGTGTCCGACAGGGGGGTGGCTACACCTTC,CASSVRQGGGYTF
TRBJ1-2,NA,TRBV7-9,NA,TGTGCCAGCAGCTTCTCCAACGGGGACTATGGCTACACCTTC,CASSFSNGDYGYTF
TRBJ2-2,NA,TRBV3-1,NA,TGTGCCAGCAGCCAGTTTAGTATAGAGGGAACCACCGGGGAGCTGTTTTTT,CASSQFSIEGTTGELFF
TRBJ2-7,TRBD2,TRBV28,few,TGTGCCAGCAGCTCACCGGGACTAGAAGTCTCCGAGCAGTACTTC,CASSSPGLEVSEQYF
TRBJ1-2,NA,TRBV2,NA,TGTGCCAGCAGTGGGACCCAACGGTACACCTTC,CASSGTQRYTF
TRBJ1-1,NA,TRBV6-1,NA,TGTGCCAGCAGTGACTTGAACACTGAAGCTTTCTTT,CASSDLNTEAFF
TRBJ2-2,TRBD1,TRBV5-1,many,TGCGCCAGCAGCTTCCCGGACAGGGCGGCCGGGGAGCTGTTTTTT,CASSFPDRAAGELFF
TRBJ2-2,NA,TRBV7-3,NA,TGTGCCAGCAGCTTAACCGGTCAGATCGGGGAGCTGTTTTTT,CASSLTGQIGELFF
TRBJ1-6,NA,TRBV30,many,TGTGCCTCGAGGAGAGAGGCGGAACCCCTCCACTTT,CASRREAEPLHF
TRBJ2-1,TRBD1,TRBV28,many,TGTGCCAGCAGTACTCCGGGACAGGGATACAATGAGCAGTTCTTC,CASSTPGQGYNEQFF
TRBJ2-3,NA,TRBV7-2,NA,TGTGCCAGCAGCTTTTACCCCCGGGCAGATACGCAGTATTTT,CASSFYPRADTQYF
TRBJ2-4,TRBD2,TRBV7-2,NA,TGTGCCAGCAGCCAGGGACTAGTAGGAAACATTCAGTACTTC,CASSQGLVGNIQYF
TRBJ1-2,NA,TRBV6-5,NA,TGTGCCAGCAGACCTACACAGGGAATCGCTTCTGGCTACACCTTC,CASRPTQGIASGYTF
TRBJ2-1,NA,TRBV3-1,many,TGTGCCAGCAGCCGGTACGGAGTAGTCCAACAAAACAATGAGCAGTTCTTC,CASSRYGVVQQNNEQFF
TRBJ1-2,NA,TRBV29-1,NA,TGCAGCGTCCGGGACCCCAAGACCATTAACTATGGCTACACCTTC,CSVRDPKTINYGYTF
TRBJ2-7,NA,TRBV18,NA,TGTGCCAGCTCACCAAGTACAGGATTCCACGAGCAGTACTTC,CASSPSTGFHEQYF
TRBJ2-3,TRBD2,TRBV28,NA,TGTGCCAGCAGTAGCGGGGTACTTCGGGCAGATACGCAGTATTTT,CASSSGVLRADTQYF
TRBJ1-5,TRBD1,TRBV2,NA,TGTGCCAGCGGACAGGGCCGCAGGCCCCAGCATTTT,CASGQGRRPQHF
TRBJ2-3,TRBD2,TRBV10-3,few,TGTGCCATCAGTCACGGGACTAGCTCGGATACGCAGTATTTT,CAISHGTSSDTQYF
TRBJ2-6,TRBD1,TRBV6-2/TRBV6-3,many,TGTGCCAGCAGTTACGCACAGGGGCGAGGGTCTCTCGGGGCCAACGTCCTGACTTTC,CASSYAQGRGSLGANVLTF
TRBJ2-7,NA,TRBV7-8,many,TGTGCCAGCAGCTCTAGGACCAGTCTTGAAGGGGAGCAGTACTTC,CASSSRTSLEGEQYF
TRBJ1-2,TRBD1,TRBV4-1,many,TGCGCCAGCAGCTACCGGGACAGGGACTATGGCTACACCTTC,CASSYRDRDYGYTF
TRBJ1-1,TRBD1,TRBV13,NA,TGTGCCAGCAGCTTAGAGGGCAGCCAGGGGGCCTCTGAAGCTTTCTTT,CASSLEGSQGASEAFF
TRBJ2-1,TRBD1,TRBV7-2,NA,TGTGCCAGCAGCGTAGAAACCCCGGGACAGGTACAGTTCTTC,CASSVETPGQVQFF
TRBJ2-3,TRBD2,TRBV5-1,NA,TGCGCCAGCAGCTTGGGGGCGGGAGTGGCAGATACGCAGTATTTT,CASSLGAGVADTQYF
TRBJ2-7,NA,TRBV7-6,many,TGTGCCAGCAGCTCGGGGGCCGGGACCCCGGGGGAGCAGTACTTC,CASSSGAGTPGEQYF
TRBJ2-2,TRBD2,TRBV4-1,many,TGCGCCAGCAGCCCGAGAGAAAGCGGGGAAACCGGGGAGCTGTTTTTT,CASSPRESGETGELFF
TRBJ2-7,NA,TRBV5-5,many,TGTGCCAGCAGCTTGCAAGGTTACGAGCAGTACTTC,CASSLQGYEQYF
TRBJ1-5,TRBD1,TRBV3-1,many,TGTGCCAGCAGCCAGGGAGGGGGCGACCAGCCCCAGCATTTT,CASSQGGGDQPQHF
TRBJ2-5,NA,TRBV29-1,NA,TGCAGCGTTCCCGGGACGATGGAAGAGACCCAGTACTTC,CSVPGTMEETQYF
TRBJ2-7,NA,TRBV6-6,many,TGTGCCAGCCTAGGCCGATTGGGGAACGAGCAGTACTTC,CASLGRLGNEQYF
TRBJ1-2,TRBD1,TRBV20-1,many,TGCAGTGCTAGAAGAGACAGGGCGGACTATGGCTACACCTTC,CSARRDRADYGYTF
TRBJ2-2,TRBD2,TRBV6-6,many,TGTGCCAGCAGGCAAGGAGCGGGGACCGGGGAGCTGTTTTTT,CASRQGAGTGELFF
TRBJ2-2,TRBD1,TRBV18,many,TGTGCCAGCTCACCCAGGGGGACCGGGGAGCTGTTTTTT,CASSPRGTGELFF
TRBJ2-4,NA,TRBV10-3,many,TGTGCCATCAGTGAGAGGCAGGGACTAGCCAAAAACATTCAGTACTTC,CAISERQGLAKNIQYF
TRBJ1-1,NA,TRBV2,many,TGTGCCAGCAGTGATTTAGGAGGGAGCTACACTGAAGCTTTCTTT,CASSDLGGSYTEAFF
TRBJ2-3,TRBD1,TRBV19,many,TGTGCCAGTAGGGGACAGGGCTCAGATACGCAGTATTTT,CASRGQGSDTQYF
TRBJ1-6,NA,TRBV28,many,TGTGCCAGCAGGAGGGGTGGCAGGGACCATTCACCCCTCCACTTT,CASRRGGRDHSPLHF
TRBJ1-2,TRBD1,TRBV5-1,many,TGCGCCAGCAGCTTGGCCGGACAGGATAATGGCTACACCTTC,CASSLAGQDNGYTF
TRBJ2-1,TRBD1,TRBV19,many,TGTGCCAGCAACGAGAGACAGGGTAAAGGTAATGAGCAGTTCTTC,CASNERQGKGNEQFF
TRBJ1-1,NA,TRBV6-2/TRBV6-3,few,TGTGCCAGTCGGACAGTTTCCGAAGCTTTCTTT,CASRTVSEAFF
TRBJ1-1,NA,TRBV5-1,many,TGCGCCAGCAGCTTGGGGGGCGGGAACACTGAAGCTTTCTTT,CASSLGGGNTEAFF
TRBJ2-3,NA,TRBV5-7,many,TGTGCCACCCCTCCCAGGTCCGTGATCGATACGCAGTATTTT,CATPPRSVIDTQYF